These T cell receptor beta chains were read from a single sample in a study of blood T cell repertoires in COVID-19. Sequencing used immunoSEQ multiplex PCR; TCRdb keeps in-frame clones, though not all of them. The sample records about 260,000 clones, over 70% being singletons. Sample: peripheral blood. Receptor source: a woman in her sixties or seventies with COVID-19, enrolled during active disease. Both conserved end residues are part of each CDR3. The D gene is left open where the match is weak. Part of the rows lack a size; the others show once, few, many or a class for expanded clones.

J	D	V	size	DNA	CDR3
TRBJ2-3	TRBD2	TRBV30	once	TGTGCCCTCTCGGGGGGGCTGACAGATACGCAGTATTTT	CALSGGLTDTQYF
TRBJ1-5	TRBD1	TRBV6-2/TRBV6-3	once	TGTGCCAGCAGTTACGAGGGACAGTACATCGCAAACAATCAGCCCCAGCATTTT	CASSYEGQYIANNQPQHF
TRBJ1-6	NA	TRBV28	NA	TGTGCCAGCAGTTTTGTCGGTTCACCCCTCCACTTT	CASSFVGSPLHF
TRBJ1-1	TRBD1	TRBV5-4	NA	TGTGCCAGCAGCTCCAAGGGACAGCTGAACACTGAAGCTTTCTTT	CASSSKGQLNTEAFF
TRBJ2-1	TRBD2	TRBV4-3	NA	TGCGCCAGCAGCCAAGTTAGACTAGCGGTTTTAAATGAGCAGTTCTTC	CASSQVRLAVLNEQFF
TRBJ2-5	NA	TRBV29-1	NA	TGCAGCGTTGCCCCGACTCGGGAGACCCAGTACTTC	CSVAPTRETQYF
TRBJ1-5	NA	TRBV6-5	once	TGTGCCAGCAATAGCGGGGGCATTAGCAATCAGCCCCAGCATTTT	CASNSGGISNQPQHF
TRBJ2-3	NA	TRBV11-2	once	TGTGCCAGCAGCTTGGAGGGGTCCACAGATACGCAGTATTTT	CASSLEGSTDTQYF
TRBJ1-1	NA	TRBV21-1	NA	TGTGCCAGCAGCAAACGAGGAGAAGCTTTCTTT	CASSKRGEAFF
TRBJ2-5	NA	TRBV7-9	NA	TGTGCCAGCAGGCCAGCTGGAGGGGTTCAAGAGACCCAGTACTTC	CASRPAGGVQETQYF
TRBJ1-2	TRBD1	TRBV7-8	NA	TGTGCCAGCAGCTTCCGGGACAGGGCTCTGGAGGGCTACACCTTC	CASSFRDRALEGYTF
TRBJ2-7	TRBD2	TRBV19	NA	TGTGCCAGTAGTCTAACACTAGCGGGATACTACGAGCAGTACTTC	CASSLTLAGYYEQYF
TRBJ2-5	NA	TRBV30	NA	TGTGCCTGGAGGACACGAGAGACCCAGTACTTC	CAWRTRETQYF
TRBJ1-2	NA	TRBV2	NA	TGTGCCAGCAGAGCCACAGGGAATTATGGCTACACCTTC	CASRATGNYGYTF
TRBJ2-1	TRBD2	TRBV27	NA	TGTGCCAGCAGTTTAAAGGCTAGCGGGAGGAATGAGCAGTTCTTC	CASSLKASGRNEQFF
TRBJ2-5	NA	TRBV28	NA	TGTGCCAGCAGTACGGCTAGCGTCCAAGAGACCCAGTACTTC	CASSTASVQETQYF
TRBJ2-5	NA	TRBV28	NA	TGTGCCAGCCGGAGGAGGCAAGAGACCCAGTACTTC	CASRRRQETQYF
TRBJ2-5	NA	TRBV7-3	NA	TGTGCCAGCAGCCCGGCTGGAGGGCCCTGGGAGACCCAGTACTTC	CASSPAGGPWETQYF
TRBJ2-2	NA	TRBV2	NA	TGTGCCAGCAGTAACCGGCGGTCTGTGTCCGGGGAGCTGTTTTTT	CASSNRRSVSGELFF
TRBJ2-2	TRBD2	TRBV19	few	TGTGCCAGTAGTATAAGTCTAGCGGGCGGGGAGCTGTTTTTT	CASSISLAGGELFF
TRBJ1-2	NA	TRBV5-4	NA	TGTGCCAGCAGCTTTAGCGGAGAAGCTAACTATGGCTACACCTTC	CASSFSGEANYGYTF
TRBJ2-7	TRBD1	TRBV29-1	NA	TGCAGCGTTGATGGGGACAGGGATCCCTACGAGCAGTACTTC	CSVDGDRDPYEQYF
TRBJ1-1	NA	TRBV19	NA	TGTGCCAGTAGTAGGCAGGGGTCTTCGAACACTGAAGCTTTCTTT	CASSRQGSSNTEAFF
TRBJ1-5	TRBD1	TRBV7-2	NA	TGTGCCAGCAGCCTACGGTGGGACAGGGGGGGCAATCAGCCCCAGCATTTT	CASSLRWDRGGNQPQHF
TRBJ1-2	TRBD1	TRBV27	NA	TGTGCCAGCAGTTTATGGGGGACAGGAGGAGGCTACACCTTC	CASSLWGTGGGYTF
TRBJ2-7	NA	TRBV2	NA	TGTGCCAGCAAATTTTGGGAGAAGGCCTACGAGCAGTACTTC	CASKFWEKAYEQYF